The source of this TCR beta chain is a study of spatial heterogeneity in lung cancer. Time point here: blood at routine non-recurrence follow-up after resection. Unsorted samples of tumor, nontumor lung or frozen PBMC had their whole RNA sequenced. All TCR cDNA molecules were individually tagged with a unique molecular identifier. TCRdb passed the 5' RACE reads through MiXCR, listing each CDR3 protein once. Here the sample spans about 36,000 distinct CDR3 sequences, roughly 8% being singletons. Germline lookup yields CDR1 SGHTA and CDR2 FQGNSA. CDR3 length: 15 residues. Trimming took 5 bases from V and 2 from J, leaving 15 bases between them. This clonotype was found many times. The antigen is unknown. Regarding the study as a whole: Circulating ubiquitous expanded tumor TCRs were observed more frequently at resection than at follow-up.

This TCR was recovered from a male donor with early-stage non-small cell lung cancer. Source: PBMCs, taken at follow-up. The chain carries TRBV7-2 and TRBJ1-1, with a weak D call TRBD1 (6 bases). CDR3 sequence (DNA): TGTGCCAGCAGCATATTTTCCAGGGGTAACACTGAAGCTTTCTTT. Protein sequence: CASSIFSRGNTEAFF.